The T cell receptor beta chain described here comes from a study of blood T cells in healthy people across ages. Trimming took 0 bases from V and 9 from J, leaving 15 bases between them. Germline CDR1 is DFQATT and CDR2 is SNEGSKA (reference sequence). The CDR3 contains 14 residues. There were healthy Caucasian individuals from Russia, aged about 6 to 100, serving as donors. For every donor, a draw yielded ten milliliters of peripheral blood. Primers used in a second PCR of roughly 7 to 11 cycles were a sample-barcoded 5' primer and a J-beta primer mix. The authors tagged each cDNA molecule using a template-switch adaptor with 12 random nucleotides. TCRdb re-analysed the 5' RACE reads in MiXCR, keeping a single row per CDR3 protein. The table includes some 640,000 distinct CDR3 sequences, around half detected once.

This rearrangement joins TRBV20-1 to TRBJ2-1, with D hard to call. The sequenced material came from blood. This TCR derives from a woman aged 55-70 years in good health. The CDR3 nucleotides are TGCAGTGCTAGAGATCTCTTGAGGATGGCTGAGCAGTTCTTC. The encoded protein is CSARDLLRMAEQFF.